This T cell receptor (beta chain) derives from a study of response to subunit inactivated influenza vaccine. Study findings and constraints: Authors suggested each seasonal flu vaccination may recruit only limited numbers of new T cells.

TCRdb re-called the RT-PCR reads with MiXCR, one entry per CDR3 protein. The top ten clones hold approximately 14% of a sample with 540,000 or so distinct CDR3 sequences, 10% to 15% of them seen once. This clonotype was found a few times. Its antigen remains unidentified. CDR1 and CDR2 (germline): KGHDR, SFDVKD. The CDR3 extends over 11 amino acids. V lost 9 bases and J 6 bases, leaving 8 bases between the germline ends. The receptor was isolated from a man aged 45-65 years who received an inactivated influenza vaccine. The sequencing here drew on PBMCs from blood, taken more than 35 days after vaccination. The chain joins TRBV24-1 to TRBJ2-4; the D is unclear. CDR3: CATGLGNIQYF. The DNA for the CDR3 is TGTGCCACCGGTCTCGGAAACATTCAGTACTTC.